This T cell receptor (beta chain) is from a study of blood T cell repertoires in COVID-19 (dated by TCRdb to about 2020). Background for the entire study: The collaborator samples originated in the United States, Italy and Spain and spanned the acute and convalescent phases of COVID-19. Nearly every sample came with metadata listing a de-identified subject ID, COVID-19 status, age in years and sex. The prospective study material was composed of cDNA or gDNA derived from T cells, B-cell-depleted T cells, or PBMCs. HLA class I and class II types, where available, came from metadata supplied by the sample provider rather than from assay-based typing. A freely available public database, intended as a resource for researchers studying the immune response to SARS-CoV-2, is where the repertoires were released. The dataset comprised deeply sampled blood TCRbeta repertoires from subjects exposed to, actively infected with, or recovered from COVID-19. Samples came from the ongoing ImmuneRACE study (first 160 participants) plus 1,254 subjects from 6 global collaborators. Beyond this particular receptor, the publication reports: Clinical and demographic metadata were provided uncurated, with the amount varying by source and participant.

Note on this clone: No antigen is known for it. Nothing much larger sits one base from this clone, and base qualities are not available.

Whole blood was collected in K2EDTA tubes by collaborating institutions according to the institutions' own protocols. Collaborator samples were shipped for TCRbeta analysis as frozen whole blood, isolated PBMCs, or DNA extracted from either sample type. TCRbeta CDR3 regions were amplified from genomic DNA using the immunoSEQ Assay, a bias-controlled multiplex PCR. As for how the authors treated the data: Nucleated cell counts per sample were estimated from amplification of reference gene primers within the assay. Sequence reads were collapsed and filtered to measure the absolute abundance of every unique TCRbeta CDR3 rearrangement. For each sample, productive Simpson clonality was calculated as the square root of Simpson's diversity index across productive rearrangements. In TCRdb, the immuneACCESS table is reduced to in-frame sequences with V and J assigned. These tables do not hold every clone; where another copy was compared, an unresolved V gene accounts for under half, and the others remain unexplained. V and J calls and clone size are copied from that table; D and trimming were computed from the DNA. The sample records roughly 120,000 clones, about 83% of which are singletons. Jointly, the top ten make up roughly 3.9% of the sample.

The CDR3 numbers 16 residues from cysteine through phenylalanine. The sequence is cut down to CDR3 DNA, 48 bases in frame from base 1. The germline V gene sets CDR1 to SNHLY and CDR2 to FYNNEI. Trimmed from V: 6 bases; trimmed from J: 2 bases; junction bases lacking a gene match: 8. Recombination linked TRBV2 to TRBJ2-1, and 9 junctional nucleotides match TRBD1. This receptor was taken from a man in his sixties with acute or convalescent COVID-19. Sequenced: peripheral blood. The CDR3 protein sequence reads: CASRSPGTGPYNEQFF. The DNA reads TGTGCCAGCAGGTCTCCCGGGACAGGGCCCTACAATGAGCAGTTCTTC.